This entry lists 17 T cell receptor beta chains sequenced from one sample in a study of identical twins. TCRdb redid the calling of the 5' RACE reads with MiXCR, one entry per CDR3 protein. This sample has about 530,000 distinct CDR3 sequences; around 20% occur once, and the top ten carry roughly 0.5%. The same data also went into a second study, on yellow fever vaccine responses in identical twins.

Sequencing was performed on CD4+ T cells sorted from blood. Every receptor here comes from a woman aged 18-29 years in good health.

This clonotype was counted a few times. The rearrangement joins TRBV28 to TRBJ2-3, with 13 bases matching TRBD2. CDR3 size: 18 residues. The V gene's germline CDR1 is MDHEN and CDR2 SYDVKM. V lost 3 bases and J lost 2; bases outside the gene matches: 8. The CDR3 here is CASSFPLGTSGNTDTQYF. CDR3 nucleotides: TGTGCCAGCAGTTTTCCCCTTGGGACTAGCGGGAACACAGATACGCAGTATTTT.

The CDR3 sequence is CASSLSTSVSTDTQYF. The CDR3, as DNA: TGTGCCAGCTCACTCTCGACTAGCGTTAGCACAGATACGCAGTATTTT. The chain carries TRBV18 and TRBJ2-3, with 8 bases aligning to TRBD2. V dropped 4 bases and J dropped 0; count of bases not matched to a gene: 6. The CDR3 sequence is 16 residues long. CDR1 and CDR2 (germline): KGHSH, LQKENI.

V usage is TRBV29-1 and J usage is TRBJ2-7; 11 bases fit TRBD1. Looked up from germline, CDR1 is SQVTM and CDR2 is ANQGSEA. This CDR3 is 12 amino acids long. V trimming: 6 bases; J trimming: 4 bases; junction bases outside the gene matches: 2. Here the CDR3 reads CSVGQGGYEQYF. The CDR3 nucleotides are TGCAGCGTGGGACAGGGGGGTTACGAGCAGTACTTC.

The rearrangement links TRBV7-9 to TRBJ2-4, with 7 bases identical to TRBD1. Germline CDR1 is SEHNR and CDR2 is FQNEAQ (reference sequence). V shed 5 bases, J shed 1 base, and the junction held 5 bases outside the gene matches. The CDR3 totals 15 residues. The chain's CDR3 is CASSRQGEAKNIQYF. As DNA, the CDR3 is TGTGCCAGCAGCCGACAGGGTGAGGCCAAAAACATTCAGTACTTC.

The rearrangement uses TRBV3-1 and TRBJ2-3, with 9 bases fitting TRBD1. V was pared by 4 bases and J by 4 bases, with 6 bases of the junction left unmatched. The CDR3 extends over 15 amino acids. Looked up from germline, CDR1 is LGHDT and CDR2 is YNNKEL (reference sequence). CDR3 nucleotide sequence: TGTGCCAGCAGCCGAGGGACAGGGCAAGCAGATACGCAGTATTTT. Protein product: CASSRGTGQADTQYF.

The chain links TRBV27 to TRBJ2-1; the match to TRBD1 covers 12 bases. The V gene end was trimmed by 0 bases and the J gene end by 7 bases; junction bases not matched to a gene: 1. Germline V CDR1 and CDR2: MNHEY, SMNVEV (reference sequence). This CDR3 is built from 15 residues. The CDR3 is CASSLSGQGANEQFF. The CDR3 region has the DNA TGTGCCAGCAGTTTATCGGGACAGGGGGCAAATGAGCAGTTCTTC.

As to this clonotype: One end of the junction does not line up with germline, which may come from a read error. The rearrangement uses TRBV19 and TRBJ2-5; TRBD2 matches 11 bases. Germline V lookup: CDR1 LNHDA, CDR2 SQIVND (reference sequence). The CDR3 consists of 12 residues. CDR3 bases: TGTGCCACCAGAGGGGGACTAGCGGTTCTACGCTTC. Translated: CATRGGLAVLRF.

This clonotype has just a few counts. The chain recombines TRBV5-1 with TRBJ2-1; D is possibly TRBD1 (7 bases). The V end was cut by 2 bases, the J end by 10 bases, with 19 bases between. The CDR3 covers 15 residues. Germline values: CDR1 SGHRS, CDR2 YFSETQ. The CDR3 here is CASSFAVGGGGEQFF. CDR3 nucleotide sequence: TGCGCCAGCAGCTTCGCGGTAGGAGGGGGCGGCGAGCAGTTCTTC.

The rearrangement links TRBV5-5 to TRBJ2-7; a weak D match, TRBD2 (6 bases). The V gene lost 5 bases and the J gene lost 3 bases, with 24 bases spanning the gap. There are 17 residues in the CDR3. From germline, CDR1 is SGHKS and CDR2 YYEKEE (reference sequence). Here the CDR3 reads CASSRASAGPRFYEQYF. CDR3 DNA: TGTGCCAGCAGTCGTGCCTCCGCGGGACCCCGATTCTACGAGCAGTACTTC. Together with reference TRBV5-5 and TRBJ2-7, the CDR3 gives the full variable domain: DAGVTQSPTHLIKTRGQQVTLRCSPISGHKSVSWYQQVLGQGPQFIFQYYEKEERGRGNFPDRFSARQFPNYSSELNVNALLLGDSALYLCASSRASAGPRFYEQYFGPGTRLTVT.

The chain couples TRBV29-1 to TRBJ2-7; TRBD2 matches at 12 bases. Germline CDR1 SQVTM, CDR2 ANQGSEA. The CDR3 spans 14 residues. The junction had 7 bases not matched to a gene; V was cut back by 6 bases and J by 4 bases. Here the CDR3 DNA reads TGCAGCGTCAAACTAGCGGGAGGATTGTACGAGCAGTACTTC. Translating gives CSVKLAGGLYEQYF.

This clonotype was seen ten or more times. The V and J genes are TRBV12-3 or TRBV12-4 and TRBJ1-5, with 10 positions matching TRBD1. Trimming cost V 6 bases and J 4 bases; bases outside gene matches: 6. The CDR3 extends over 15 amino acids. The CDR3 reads CASRDDRGPNQPQHF. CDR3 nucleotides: TGTGCCAGCAGAGACGACAGGGGGCCTAATCAGCCCCAGCATTTT.

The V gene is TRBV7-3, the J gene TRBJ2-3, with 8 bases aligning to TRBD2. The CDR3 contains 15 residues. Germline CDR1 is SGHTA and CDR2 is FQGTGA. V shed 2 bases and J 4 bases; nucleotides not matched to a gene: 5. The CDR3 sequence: CASSLQAGVADTQYF. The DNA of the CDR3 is TGTGCCAGCAGCTTACAAGCGGGAGTCGCAGATACGCAGTATTTT.

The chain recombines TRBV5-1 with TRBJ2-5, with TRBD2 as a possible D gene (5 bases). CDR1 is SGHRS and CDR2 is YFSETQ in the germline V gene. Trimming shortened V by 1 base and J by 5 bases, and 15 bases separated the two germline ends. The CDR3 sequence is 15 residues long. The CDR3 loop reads CASSLRDAGVETQYF. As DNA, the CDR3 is TGCGCCAGCAGCTTGAGGGATGCGGGTGTGGAGACCCAGTACTTC.

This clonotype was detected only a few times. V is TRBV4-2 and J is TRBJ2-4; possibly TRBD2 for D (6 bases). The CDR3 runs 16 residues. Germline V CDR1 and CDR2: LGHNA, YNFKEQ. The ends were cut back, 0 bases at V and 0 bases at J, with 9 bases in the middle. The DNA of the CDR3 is TGTGCCAGCAGCCAAGACGGCGGGGCAGCCAAAAACATTCAGTACTTC. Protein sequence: CASSQDGGAAKNIQYF.

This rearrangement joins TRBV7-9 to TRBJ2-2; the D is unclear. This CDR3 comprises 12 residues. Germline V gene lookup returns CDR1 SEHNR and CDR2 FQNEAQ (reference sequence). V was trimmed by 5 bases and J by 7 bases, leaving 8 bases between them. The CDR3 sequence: CASSPLVGELFF. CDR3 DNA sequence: TGTGCCAGCAGCCCCCTCGTCGGGGAGCTGTTTTTT.

Here the CDR3 DNA reads TGTGCCAGCAGCCAAGCTGGGCGTACAGGGCAATGGAAGACTTCTGGGGCCAACGTCCTGACTTTC. Encoded protein: CASSQAGRTGQWKTSGANVLTF. The chain links TRBV14 to TRBJ2-6; D is perhaps TRBD1 (6 bases). V gave up 1 base and J gave up 1 base, with 26 bases separating them. The CDR3 is 22 amino acids. CDR1 and CDR2 (germline): SGHDN, FVKESK.

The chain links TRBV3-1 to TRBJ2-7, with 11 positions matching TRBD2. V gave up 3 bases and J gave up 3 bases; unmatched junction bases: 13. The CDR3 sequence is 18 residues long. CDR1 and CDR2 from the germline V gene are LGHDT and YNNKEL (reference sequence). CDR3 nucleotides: TGTGCCAGCAGCCACGGGCTTATTGGCGGGACTAGCGGCTACGAGCAGTACTTC. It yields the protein CASSHGLIGGTSGYEQYF.